The 10 T cell receptor beta chains listed next were all sequenced from one sample in a study of identical twins. MiXCR, applied by TCRdb to the 5' RACE reads, yields one record per CDR3 protein. Counted here are under 300,000 distinct CDR3 sequences, about 12% occurring once; the ten biggest clones make up 4%. The same data also went into a second study, on yellow fever vaccine responses in identical twins.

The sequenced sample consisted of memory (CD45RO+) T cells sorted from blood. These receptors came from a woman aged 18-35 years in good health.

This clonotype was counted only a few times. V and J are TRBV20-1 and TRBJ2-4, with TRBD1 as a possible D gene (5 bases). CDR3 length: 12 amino acids. The germline gives CDR1 DFQATT, CDR2 SNEGSKA (reference sequence). The V end lost 7 bases, the J end lost 1 base, and 8 bases lay between the germline ends. The CDR3: CSGQGAKNIQYF. Written as DNA, the CDR3 is TGCAGTGGCCAGGGCGCCAAAAACATTCAGTACTTC.

There are many counts of this clonotype. The V call is TRBV20-1, the J call TRBJ1-5; possibly TRBD1 for D (5 bases). The CDR3 is 14 amino acids. Germline CDR1 DFQATT, CDR2 SNEGSKA (reference sequence). Trimming removed 6 bases at V and 7 bases at J, with 19 bases between. The CDR3 loop reads CSAGHSNGGQPQHF. CDR3 sequence (DNA): TGCAGTGCCGGACACTCCAATGGTGGGCAGCCCCAGCATTTT.

The chain joins TRBV7-3 to TRBJ2-3, with D unresolved. CDR3 length: 13 amino acids. CDR1 is SGHTA and CDR2 is FQGTGA in the germline V gene. The V and J ends lost 5 bases and 0 bases respectively, with 6 bases between them. CDR3 amino acids: CASSHASTDTQYF. DNA for the CDR3: TGTGCCAGCAGCCATGCTAGCACAGATACGCAGTATTTT.

The chain recombines TRBV11-2 with TRBJ2-1; TRBD1 might be the D (6 bases). Germline-derived CDR1 and CDR2 are SGHAT and FQNNGV. V lost 5 bases, J lost 0 bases, and 14 bases lay in between. The CDR3 has 16 amino acids. The CDR3 protein is CASSTRQASSYNEQFF. The CDR3 nucleotides read TGTGCCAGCAGCACTAGACAGGCGAGCTCCTACAATGAGCAGTTCTTC.

The chain combines TRBV2 with TRBJ2-6, with unresolved D. Germline lookup yields CDR1 SNHLY and CDR2 FYNNEI. This CDR3 contains 14 residues. Trimming left V 8 bases short and J 4 bases short, with 12 bases between. The CDR3 bases are TGTGCCAGCCGGTATCGAGCCGGGGCCAACGTCCTGACTTTC. Translation: CASRYRAGANVLTF.

This clonotype was detected only a few times. The chain uses TRBV20-1 and TRBJ2-5; 10 bases are shared with TRBD1. V shed 1 base and J 6 bases; nucleotides not matched to a gene: 5. The CDR3 length is 14 residues. The germline V gene has CDR1 DFQATT and CDR2 SNEGSKA (reference sequence). The chain's CDR3 is CSARGTGGMKTQYF. As DNA, the CDR3 is TGCAGTGCTAGAGGGACAGGGGGTATGAAGACCCAGTACTTC.

The table lists this clonotype with a count of one. The chain has TRBV6-2 or TRBV6-3 and TRBJ2-3, with D possibly matching TRBD1 (6 bases). This CDR3 has 14 residues. Trimming pared 8 bases from V and 4 bases from J, leaving 16 bases between. Germline CDR1 and CDR2: MNHEY and SVGEGT. CDR3 in DNA: TGTGCCAGCCTCGACAGGAGCCCCCCAGATACGCAGTATTTT. Its protein product is CASLDRSPPDTQYF.

This clonotype was observed a single time. The CDR3 DNA follows: TGTGCCAGTAGTCCCCGGACTAGCGGGAGAAGGGGCACCGGGGAGCTGTTTTTT. This encodes CASSPRTSGRRGTGELFF. The V call is TRBV19, the J call TRBJ2-2, with TRBD2 matching 13 bases. The CDR3 is 18 residues long. Trimming removed 5 bases from V and 4 bases from J; junction bases left unmatched: 10. The germline gives CDR1 LNHDA, CDR2 SQIVND (reference sequence).

There are a few counts of this clonotype. In nucleotides, the CDR3 is TGTGCCAGCAGTGAAGTAACAGCGCCCTCGAGCTCTGGAAACACCATATATTTT. As protein: CASSEVTAPSSSGNTIYF. This chain uses TRBV6-1 with TRBJ1-3; D is unresolved. The V end lost 1 base, the J end lost 0 bases, and 16 bases lay between the germline ends. CDR1 and CDR2 from the germline V gene are MNHNS and SASEGT. The CDR3 is 18 amino acids.

This clonotype was found many times. The chain joins TRBV5-1 to TRBJ1-2, with no clear D. The CDR3 runs to 13 residues. Looked up from germline, CDR1 is SGHRS and CDR2 is YFSETQ. The V end lost 0 bases, the J end lost 6 bases, and 9 bases lay between the germline ends. The CDR3 DNA sequence: TGCGCCAGCAGCTTGGCCGCAGGAAATGGCTACACCTTC. Amino acids: CASSLAAGNGYTF. The complete variable domain, with remaining parts taken from reference TRBV5-1 and TRBJ1-2, reads KAGVTQTPRYLIKTRGQQVTLSCSPISGHRSVSWYQQTPGQGLQFLFEYFSETQRNKGNFPGRFSGRQFSNSRSEMNVSTLELGDSALYLCASSLAAGNGYTFGSGTRLTVV.